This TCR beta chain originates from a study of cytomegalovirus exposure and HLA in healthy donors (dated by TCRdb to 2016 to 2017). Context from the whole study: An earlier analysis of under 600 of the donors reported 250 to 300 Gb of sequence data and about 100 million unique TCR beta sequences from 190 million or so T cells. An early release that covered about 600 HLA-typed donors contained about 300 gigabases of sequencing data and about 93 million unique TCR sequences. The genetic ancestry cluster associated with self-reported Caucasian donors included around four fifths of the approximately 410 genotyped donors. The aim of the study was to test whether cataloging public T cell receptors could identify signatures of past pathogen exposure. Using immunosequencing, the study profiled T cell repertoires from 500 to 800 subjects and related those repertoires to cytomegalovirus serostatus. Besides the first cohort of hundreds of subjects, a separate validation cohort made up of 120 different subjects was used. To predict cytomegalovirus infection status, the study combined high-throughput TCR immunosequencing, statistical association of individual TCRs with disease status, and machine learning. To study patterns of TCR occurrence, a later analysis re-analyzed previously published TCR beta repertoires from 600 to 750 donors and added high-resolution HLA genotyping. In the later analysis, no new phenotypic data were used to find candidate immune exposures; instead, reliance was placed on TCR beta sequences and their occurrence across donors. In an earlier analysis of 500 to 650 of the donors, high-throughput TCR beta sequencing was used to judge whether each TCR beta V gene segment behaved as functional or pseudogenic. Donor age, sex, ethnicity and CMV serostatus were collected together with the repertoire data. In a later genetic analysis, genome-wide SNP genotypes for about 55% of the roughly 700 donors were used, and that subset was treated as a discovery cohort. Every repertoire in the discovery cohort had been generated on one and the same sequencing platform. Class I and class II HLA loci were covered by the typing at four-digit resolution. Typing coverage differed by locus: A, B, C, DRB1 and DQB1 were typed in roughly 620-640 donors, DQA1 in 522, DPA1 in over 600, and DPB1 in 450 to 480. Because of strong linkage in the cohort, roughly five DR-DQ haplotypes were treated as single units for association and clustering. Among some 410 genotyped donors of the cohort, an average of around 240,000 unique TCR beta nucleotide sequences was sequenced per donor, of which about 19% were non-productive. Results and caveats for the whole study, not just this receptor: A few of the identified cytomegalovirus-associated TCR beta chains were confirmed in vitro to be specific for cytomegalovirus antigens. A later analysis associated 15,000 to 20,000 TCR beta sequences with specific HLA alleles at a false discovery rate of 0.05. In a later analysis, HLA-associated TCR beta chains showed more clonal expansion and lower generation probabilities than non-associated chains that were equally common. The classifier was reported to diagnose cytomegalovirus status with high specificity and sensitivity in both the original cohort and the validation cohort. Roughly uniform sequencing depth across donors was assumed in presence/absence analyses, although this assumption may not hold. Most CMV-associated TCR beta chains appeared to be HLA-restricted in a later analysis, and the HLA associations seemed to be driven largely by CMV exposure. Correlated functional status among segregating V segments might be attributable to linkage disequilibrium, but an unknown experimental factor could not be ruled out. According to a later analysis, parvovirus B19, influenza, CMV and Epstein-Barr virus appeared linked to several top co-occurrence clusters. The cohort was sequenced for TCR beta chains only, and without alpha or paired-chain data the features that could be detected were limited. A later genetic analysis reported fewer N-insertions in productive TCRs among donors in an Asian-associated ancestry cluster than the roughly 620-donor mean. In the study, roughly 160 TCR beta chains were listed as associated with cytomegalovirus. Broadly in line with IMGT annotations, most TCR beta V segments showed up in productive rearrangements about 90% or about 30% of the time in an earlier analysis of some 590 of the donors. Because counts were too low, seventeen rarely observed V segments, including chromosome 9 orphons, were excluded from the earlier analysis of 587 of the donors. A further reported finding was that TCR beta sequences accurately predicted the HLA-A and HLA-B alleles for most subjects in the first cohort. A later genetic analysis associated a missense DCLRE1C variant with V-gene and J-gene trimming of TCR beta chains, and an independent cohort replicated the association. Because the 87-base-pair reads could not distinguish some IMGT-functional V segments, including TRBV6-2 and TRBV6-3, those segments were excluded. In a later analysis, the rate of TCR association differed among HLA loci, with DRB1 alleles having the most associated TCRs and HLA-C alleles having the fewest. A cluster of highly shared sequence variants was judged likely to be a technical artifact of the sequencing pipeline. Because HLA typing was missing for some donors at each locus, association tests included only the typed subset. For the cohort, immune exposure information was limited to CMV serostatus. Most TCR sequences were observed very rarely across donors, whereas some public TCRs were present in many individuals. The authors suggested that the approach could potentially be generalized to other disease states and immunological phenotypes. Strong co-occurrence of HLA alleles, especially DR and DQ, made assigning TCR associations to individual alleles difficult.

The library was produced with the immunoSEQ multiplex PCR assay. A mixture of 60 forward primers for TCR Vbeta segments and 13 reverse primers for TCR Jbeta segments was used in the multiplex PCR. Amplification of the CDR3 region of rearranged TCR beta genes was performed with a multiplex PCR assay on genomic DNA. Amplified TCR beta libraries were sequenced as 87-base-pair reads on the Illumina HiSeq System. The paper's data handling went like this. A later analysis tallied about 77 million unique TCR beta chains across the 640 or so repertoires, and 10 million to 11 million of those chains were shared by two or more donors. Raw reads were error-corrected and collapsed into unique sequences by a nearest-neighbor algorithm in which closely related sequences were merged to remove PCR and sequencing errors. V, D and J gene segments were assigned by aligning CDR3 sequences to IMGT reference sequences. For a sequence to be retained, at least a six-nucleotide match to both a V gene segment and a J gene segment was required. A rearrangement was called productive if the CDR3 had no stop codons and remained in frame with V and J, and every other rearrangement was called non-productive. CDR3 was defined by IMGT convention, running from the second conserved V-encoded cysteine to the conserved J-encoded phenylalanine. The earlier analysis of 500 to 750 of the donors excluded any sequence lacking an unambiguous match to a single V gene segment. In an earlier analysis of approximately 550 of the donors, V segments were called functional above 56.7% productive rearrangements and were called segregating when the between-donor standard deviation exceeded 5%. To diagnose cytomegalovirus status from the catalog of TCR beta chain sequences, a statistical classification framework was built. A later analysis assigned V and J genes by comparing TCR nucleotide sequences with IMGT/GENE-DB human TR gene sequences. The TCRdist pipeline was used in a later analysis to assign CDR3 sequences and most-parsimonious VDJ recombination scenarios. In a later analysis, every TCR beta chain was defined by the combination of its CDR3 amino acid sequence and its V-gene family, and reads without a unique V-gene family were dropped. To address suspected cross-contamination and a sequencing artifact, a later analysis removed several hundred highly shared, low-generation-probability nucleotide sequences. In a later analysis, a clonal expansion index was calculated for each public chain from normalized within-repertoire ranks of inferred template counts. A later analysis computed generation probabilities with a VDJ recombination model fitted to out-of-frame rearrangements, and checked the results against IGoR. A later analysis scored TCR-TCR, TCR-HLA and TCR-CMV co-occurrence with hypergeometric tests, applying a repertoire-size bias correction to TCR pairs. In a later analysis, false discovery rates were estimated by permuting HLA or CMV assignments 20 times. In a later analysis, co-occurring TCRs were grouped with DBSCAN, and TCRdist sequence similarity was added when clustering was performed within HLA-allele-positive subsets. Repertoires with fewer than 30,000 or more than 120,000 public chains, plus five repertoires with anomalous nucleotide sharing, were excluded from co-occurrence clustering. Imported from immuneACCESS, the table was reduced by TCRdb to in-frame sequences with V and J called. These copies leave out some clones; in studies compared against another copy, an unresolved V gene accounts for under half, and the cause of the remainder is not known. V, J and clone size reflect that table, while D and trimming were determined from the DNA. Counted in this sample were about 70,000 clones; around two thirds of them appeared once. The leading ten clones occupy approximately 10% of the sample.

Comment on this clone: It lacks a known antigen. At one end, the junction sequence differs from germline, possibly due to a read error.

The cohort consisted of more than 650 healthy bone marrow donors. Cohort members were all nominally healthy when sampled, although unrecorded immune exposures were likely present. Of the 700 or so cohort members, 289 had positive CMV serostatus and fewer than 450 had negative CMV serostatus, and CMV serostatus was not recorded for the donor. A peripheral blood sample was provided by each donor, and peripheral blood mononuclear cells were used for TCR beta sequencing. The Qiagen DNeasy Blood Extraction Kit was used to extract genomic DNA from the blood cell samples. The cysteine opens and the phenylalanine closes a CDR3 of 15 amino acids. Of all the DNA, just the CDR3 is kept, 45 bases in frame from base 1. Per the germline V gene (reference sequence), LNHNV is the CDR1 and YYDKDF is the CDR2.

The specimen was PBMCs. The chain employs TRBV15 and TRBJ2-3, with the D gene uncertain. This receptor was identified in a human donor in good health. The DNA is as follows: TGTGCCACCAGTAGAGTTGGCGGAGGCACAGATACGCAGTATTTT. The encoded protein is CATSRVGGGTDTQYF. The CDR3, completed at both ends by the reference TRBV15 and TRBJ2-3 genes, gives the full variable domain DAMVIQNPRYQVTQFGKPVTLSCSQTLNHNVMYWYQQKSSQAPKLLFHYYDKDFNNEADTPDNFQSRRPNTSFCFLDIRSPGLGDTAMYLCATSRVGGGTDTQYFGPGTRLTVL.